These 13 T cell receptor beta chains originate from one sample sequenced in a study of vaccination effects on CD4 cells after COVID-19. Profiling relied on immunoSEQ multiplex PCR, and the TCRdb table lists in-frame clones only, not all of them. The profile shows 50,000 to 75,000 clones, under 85% of them singletons. After less than twelve days in culture, the CD4+ T cells were isolated. These receptors have no identified antigens. The specimen comprised CD4+ T cells from PBMCs cultured without peptide, sampled before COVID-19 vaccination. The receptors here all came from a human donor who had a prior SARS-CoV-2 infection.

This clone was counted only a few times. The CDR3 DNA reads TGTGCCAGCAGCTTAGTAGTGACAGGGTACGAGCAGTACTTC. It yields the protein CASSLVVTGYEQYF. The rearrangement joins TRBV11-2 to TRBJ2-7; 7 bases are a match to TRBD1. V lost 1 base, J lost 4 bases, and 4 bases stayed unmatched. The germline V gene has CDR1 SGHAT and CDR2 FQNNGV. This CDR3 spans 14 amino acids.

The chain combines TRBV10-3 with TRBJ2-1; D might be TRBD1 (6 bases). Trimming stripped 2 bases from V and 0 bases from J, with 8 bases between. The CDR3 runs to 15 residues. Germline CDR1 and CDR2: ENHRY and SYGVKD. The CDR3 DNA reads as TGTGCCATCAGTGAGCAGGGGCGCTCCTACAATGAGCAGTTCTTC. Protein: CAISEQGRSYNEQFF.

The chain has TRBV3-1 (or the pseudogene TRBV3-2) and TRBJ2-3; 10 bases align to TRBD2. The CDR3 has 16 amino acids. Per germline, CDR1 LGHDT and CDR2 YNNKEL (reference sequence). Trimming cost V 4 bases and J 1 base; bases outside gene matches: 5. CDR3 sequence (DNA): TGTGCCAGCAGCCTTTTCGGACTAGCGGGCACAGATACGCAGTATTTT. Amino acid sequence: CASSLFGLAGTDTQYF.

The gene calls are TRBV5-1 and TRBJ2-7; 9 nucleotides line up with TRBD1. The CDR3 spans 15 residues. Losses at the gene ends were 3 bases for V and 2 bases for J; bases not matched to a gene: 6. CDR1 is SGHRS and CDR2 is YFSETQ in the germline V gene. Here the CDR3 DNA reads TGCGCCAGCAGCTCGGGGACAGGGTGGGCCTACGAGCAGTACTTC. Encoded protein: CASSSGTGWAYEQYF.

The chain links TRBV5-6 to TRBJ1-2; D gene unclear. Germline values: CDR1 SGHDT, CDR2 YYEEEE. V was clipped by 7 bases and J by 1 base, with 14 bases between them. CDR3 size: 14 residues. The chain's CDR3 is CASGPRRRNYGYTF. The CDR3 bases are TGTGCCAGCGGGCCCAGGAGACGTAACTATGGCTACACCTTC.

The rearrangement uses TRBV24-1 and TRBJ1-5, with D uncertain. There are 15 residues in the CDR3. The V and J ends lost 11 bases and 0 bases respectively, with 16 bases between them. Germline CDR1 is KGHDR and CDR2 is SFDVKD. For the CDR3, the DNA is TGTGCCAACCTTGTCGCGCGGTCTAGCAATCAGCCCCAGCATTTT. Translating gives CANLVARSSNQPQHF.

The CDR3 DNA is TGCAGCGTTGAAAAACTCCTGAACACTGAAGCTTTCTTT. Amino acid sequence: CSVEKLLNTEAFF. This rearrangement joins TRBV29-1 to TRBJ1-1; unclear D gene. CDR1 is SQVTM, CDR2 ANQGSEA, per germline. Deletions cut 2 bases from V and 0 bases from J, with 7 bases between. The CDR3 loop spans 13 amino acids.

For the CDR3, the DNA is TGTGCCATCAGTGAGAGAATAGATACGCAGTATTTT. Its translation is CAISERIDTQYF. The chain uses TRBV10-3 and TRBJ2-3; D is unresolved. Germline CDR1 and CDR2: ENHRY and SYGVKD. V lost 2 bases, J lost 5 bases, and 5 bases lay in between. CDR3 length: 12 amino acids.

The rearrangement uses TRBV5-1 and TRBJ2-3, with 8 bases fitting TRBD2. J gave up 4 bases and V 4 bases, and 2 bases lay outside the gene matches. The CDR3 covers 13 residues. The germline gives CDR1 SGHRS, CDR2 YFSETQ. CDR3 sequence: CASSGGLADTQYF. As DNA, the CDR3 is TGCGCCAGCAGCGGGGGACTAGCAGATACGCAGTATTTT.

This clone has just one count. This rearrangement joins TRBV19 to TRBJ1-1, with D uncertain. Germline-derived CDR1 and CDR2 are LNHDA and SQIVND (reference sequence). Trimming took 0 bases from V and 1 from J, leaving 9 bases between them. The length of the CDR3 is 15 residues. The CDR3 spells CASSIDLLGNTEAFF. The CDR3 DNA is TGTGCCAGTAGTATAGATCTCCTCGGGAACACTGAAGCTTTCTTT.

This chain uses TRBV7-3 with TRBJ2-1; maybe TRBD2 (6 bases). The CDR3 is 14 amino acids. V lost 1 base and J 11 bases, leaving 15 bases between the germline ends. Germline V gene lookup returns CDR1 SGHTA and CDR2 FQGTGA. The CDR3 coding sequence is TGTGCCAGCAGCTTAATAGGAGGTGGGGGGAAGCAGTTCTTC. Protein: CASSLIGGGGKQFF.

The V call is TRBV6-5, the J call TRBJ1-2; TRBD1 might be the D (6 bases). V lost 6 bases, J lost 5 bases, and 19 bases lay in between. The CDR3 length is 15 residues. The germline V gene has CDR1 MNHEY and CDR2 SVGAGI. CDR3 loop: CASSLNGGAGYGYTF. CDR3 DNA sequence: TGTGCCAGCAGCCTTAACGGGGGCGCTGGGTATGGCTACACCTTC.

The V gene is TRBV5-1, the J gene TRBJ1-4; D uncertain. CDR1 is SGHRS and CDR2 is YFSETQ in the germline V gene. CDR3 length: 14 amino acids. Trimming took 1 base from V and 5 from J, leaving 9 bases between them. CDR3 sequence: CASSLRSENEKLFF. The CDR3 nucleotides are TGCGCCAGCAGCTTGCGAAGCGAGAATGAAAAACTGTTTTTT.